The 21 T cell receptor beta chains reported below all come from one sample, sequenced in a study of radiotherapy plus CTLA-4 blockade in lung cancer. Sequenced by immunoSEQ multiplex PCR; TCRdb stores in-frame clones only, minus some. The table lists about 98,000 clones, roughly four fifths of them singletons. The input for sequencing was peripheral blood, taken from a patient treated with radiotherapy plus ipilimumab. All receptors derive from a human donor with non-small cell lung cancer who had a partial response to radiotherapy plus ipilimumab.

This clone is a singleton in its sample. V and J are TRBV9 and TRBJ1-2; no definite D call. CDR3 length: 12 amino acids. The V gene's germline CDR1 is SGDLS and CDR2 YYNGEE. Deletions cut 1 base from V and 6 bases from J, with 7 bases between. Here the CDR3 DNA reads TGTGCCAGCAGCGTAAGAGGGAATGGCTACACCTTC. The encoded protein is CASSVRGNGYTF.

This sequence joins TRBV19 and TRBJ1-2; tentative D call: TRBD1 (5 bases). The CDR3 covers 16 residues. The germline V gene encodes CDR1 LNHDA and CDR2 SQIVND (reference sequence). V was pared by 3 bases and J by 3 bases, with 17 bases between. CDR3 in DNA: TGTGCCAGTAGTATGGGACTAAATTGGGGGGACTATGGCTACACCTTC. Encoded protein: CASSMGLNWGDYGYTF.

This chain connects TRBV4-1 to TRBJ2-1; TRBD2 matches at 7 bases. Germline assignment: CDR1 MGHRA and CDR2 YSYEKL. This CDR3 is 15 amino acids long. V was clipped by 5 bases and J by 2 bases; unmatched bases: 6. The CDR3 reads CASSGGLSPYNEQFF. The CDR3, as DNA: TGCGCCAGCAGCGGGGGACTATCCCCCTACAATGAGCAGTTCTTC.

This clone was counted only a few times. This chain connects TRBV10-3 to TRBJ1-5, with 9 bases matching TRBD1. This CDR3 region has 14 residues. J lost 2 bases, V lost 10 bases, and 6 bases had no gene match. The germline V gene encodes CDR1 ENHRY and CDR2 SYGVKD. CDR3 in DNA: TGTGCCACACAGGGGGCACGGGGCAATCAGCCCCAGCATTTT. Translated: CATQGARGNQPQHF.

V gene TRBV29-1 combines with J gene TRBJ1-1; a weak D match, TRBD1 (6 bases). The germline V gene encodes CDR1 SQVTM and CDR2 ANQGSEA. V shed 3 bases and J shed 4 bases, with 12 bases lying between them. The CDR3 totals 13 residues. CDR3 sequence: CSVDLTGFTEAFF. The CDR3 nucleotides read TGCAGCGTTGATCTAACAGGGTTCACTGAAGCTTTCTTT.

The rearrangement uses TRBV29-1 and TRBJ2-5; 9 nucleotides align to TRBD2. The J segment lost 3 bases and the V segment lost 1 base, leaving 3 bases of the junction unmatched. CDR3 length: 14 residues. Germline V lookup: CDR1 SQVTM, CDR2 ANQGSEA. CDR3 nucleotides: TGCAGCGTTGAAGTGGCTAGCGGGGAAGAGACCCAGTACTTC. Translating it yields CSVEVASGEETQYF.

The chain couples TRBV28 to TRBJ1-1; 11 nucleotides agree with TRBD1. CDR3 length: 21 residues. V trimming: 3 bases; J trimming: 0 bases; junction bases outside the gene matches: 18. Germline V CDR1 and CDR2: MDHEN, SYDVKM. CDR3 loop: CASSFWTGGAGGVSMNTEAFF. As DNA, the CDR3 is TGTGCCAGCAGTTTTTGGACAGGGGGCGCGGGTGGGGTGTCCATGAACACTGAAGCTTTCTTT.

CDR3 amino acids: CASSTGGSGANVLTF. The CDR3 DNA reads as TGCGCCAGCAGCACGGGAGGTTCTGGGGCCAACGTCCTGACTTTC. The chain uses TRBV5-1 and TRBJ2-6; 7 bases align to TRBD2. CDR3 length: 15 amino acids. Per the germline V gene, CDR1 is SGHRS and CDR2 is YFSETQ. Trimming cost V 4 bases and J 1 base; bases outside gene matches: 2.

The chain carries TRBV30 and TRBJ2-1; TRBD2 agrees at 15 bases. Germline CDR1 is GTSNPN and CDR2 is SVGIG (reference sequence). V lost 2 bases and J lost 7; bases outside the gene matches: 12. This CDR3 comprises 18 residues. CDR3 protein: CAWSRRTSGRVMKNEQFF. The CDR3 bases are TGTGCCTGGAGTCGAAGGACTAGCGGGAGGGTTATGAAGAATGAGCAGTTCTTC.

This chain connects TRBV11-3 to TRBJ2-1; 12 bases align to TRBD1. J was trimmed by 7 bases and V by 3 bases; bases with no gene match: 10. CDR1 is SGHNT and CDR2 is YENEEA in the germline V gene. This CDR3 is 17 amino acids long. The CDR3 loop reads CASSFRSGQGAGNEQFF. Written as DNA, the CDR3 is TGTGCCAGCAGCTTTCGCTCGGGACAGGGGGCGGGAAATGAGCAGTTCTTC.

This clone was observed a handful of times. J is TRBJ2-7 and V is TRBV30; D may be TRBD2 (6 bases). CDR1 is GTSNPN and CDR2 is SVGIG in the germline V gene (reference sequence). Trimming shortened V by 0 bases and J by 1 base, and 13 bases separated the two germline ends. This CDR3 comprises 15 residues. The CDR3 protein is CAWSVRGGISYEQYF. In nucleotides, the CDR3 is TGTGCCTGGAGTGTACGGGGCGGGATATCCTACGAGCAGTACTTC.

V gene TRBV5-4 combines with J gene TRBJ2-4, with D perhaps TRBD1 (6 bases). The CDR3 sequence is 14 residues long. The V gene's germline CDR1 is SGHNT and CDR2 YYREEE (reference sequence). The ends were cut back, 1 base at V and 7 bases at J, with 12 bases in the middle. The CDR3 loop is CASSLQGRLNIQYF. CDR3 DNA: TGTGCCAGCAGCTTGCAGGGGCGGCTGAACATTCAGTACTTC.

This rearrangement joins TRBV29-1 to TRBJ2-3, with 15 positions matching TRBD2. Per germline, CDR1 SQVTM and CDR2 ANQGSEA. The ends lost 5 bases at V and 1 base at J; junction bases unmatched: 7. This CDR3 has 17 amino acids. DNA for the CDR3: TGCAGCGTTAAGGGACTAGCGGGAGGAGGAGGCACAGATACGCAGTATTTT. Protein sequence: CSVKGLAGGGGTDTQYF.

J is TRBJ1-5 and V is TRBV27, with TRBD1 as a possible D gene (5 bases). Per the germline V gene, CDR1 is MNHEY and CDR2 is SMNVEV (reference sequence). The CDR3 covers 16 residues. V shed 3 bases and J shed 6 bases, with 18 bases lying between them. This chain's CDR3 is CASSLLGLGEGQPQHF. CDR3 DNA: TGTGCCAGCAGTTTGTTGGGGTTAGGGGAGGGTCAGCCCCAGCATTTT.

The chain couples TRBV6-1 to TRBJ2-7, with 8 positions matching TRBD2. V trimming: 3 bases; J trimming: 9 bases; junction bases outside the gene matches: 16. The germline CDR1 and CDR2 sequences are MNHNS and SASEGT. The CDR3 is 16 amino acids. The CDR3 loop reads CASSEGFSSGSSRQYF. CDR3 DNA sequence: TGTGCCAGCAGTGAGGGATTTTCCAGCGGGAGCTCGCGGCAGTACTTC.

V gene TRBV11-2 combines with J gene TRBJ2-1; TRBD2 agrees at 7 bases. With 4 bases clipped from V and 1 base from J, the junction kept 7 bases outside the gene matches. CDR1 is SGHAT, CDR2 FQNNGV, per germline. The CDR3 has 16 amino acids. The CDR3 region has the DNA TGTGCCAGCAGCTCCCGGGCGGGAGAGTCCTACAATGAGCAGTTCTTC. This codes for CASSSRAGESYNEQFF.

This clone has ten or more counts. The chain employs TRBV14 and TRBJ2-3; TRBD2 might be the D (5 bases). This CDR3 is 12 amino acids long. Germline V gene lookup returns CDR1 SGHDN and CDR2 FVKESK. The V gene lost 4 bases and the J gene lost 7 bases, with 9 bases spanning the gap. CDR3 sequence reads: CASSRGEYTQYF. The CDR3, as DNA: TGTGCCAGCAGCCGGGGAGAGTATACGCAGTATTTT.

CDR3 amino acids: CASSPRTVASGRNQETQYF. The DNA for the CDR3 is TGCGCCAGCAGCCCTCGTACGGTGGCTAGCGGGAGGAACCAAGAGACCCAGTACTTC. The chain combines TRBV5-1 with TRBJ2-5; 11 positions agree with TRBD2. Germline V gene lookup returns CDR1 SGHRS and CDR2 YFSETQ. The ends lost 4 bases at V and 0 bases at J; junction bases unmatched: 14. The CDR3 contains 19 residues. Looking up the rest from reference TRBV5-1 and TRBJ2-5 gives the full variable domain: KAGVTQTPRYLIKTRGQQVTLSCSPISGHRSVSWYQQTPGQGLQFLFEYFSETQRNKGNFPGRFSGRQFSNSRSEMNVSTLELGDSALYLCASSPRTVASGRNQETQYFGPGTRLLVL.

V gene TRBV5-4 combines with J gene TRBJ2-7; 13 positions agree with TRBD2. The CDR3 is 16 amino acids. Per the germline V gene, CDR1 is SGHNT and CDR2 is YYREEE (reference sequence). J gave up 7 bases and V 2 bases, and 9 bases lay outside the gene matches. CDR3 sequence (DNA): TGTGCCAGCAGCTTCAGGACTAGCGGGAGAGGATGGGAGCAGTACTTC. It encodes CASSFRTSGRGWEQYF.

The V gene is TRBV27, the J gene TRBJ1-4; 8 bases map to TRBD1. V shed 5 bases, J shed 8 bases, and the junction held 7 bases outside the gene matches. This CDR3 has 14 residues. The germline V gene has CDR1 MNHEY and CDR2 SMNVEV (reference sequence). The CDR3 reads CASSPRTGKEKLFF. CDR3 bases: TGTGCCAGCAGTCCCCGGACAGGGAAAGAAAAACTGTTTTTT.

This rearrangement joins TRBV4-1 to TRBJ1-1, with 8 positions matching TRBD1. This CDR3 contains 15 residues. Germline V lookup: CDR1 MGHRA, CDR2 YSYEKL. V lost 1 base to trimming and J lost 3 bases; unmatched junction nucleotides: 4. The CDR3 loop reads CASSQAPDRDTEAFF. CDR3 in DNA: TGCGCCAGCAGCCAAGCCCCGGACAGGGACACTGAAGCTTTCTTT.